Each of the 5 T cell receptor beta chains below was sequenced from the same sample in a study of control samples from healthy donors and cancer patients. Assay: immunoSEQ multiplex PCR; the TCRdb copy retains only in-frame clones and omits some. This sample has 90,000 to 100,000 clones, with 79% found just once. Sequencing used blood. These receptors all come from a woman aged 25 to 39 in good health.

The chain couples TRBV19 to TRBJ1-2; 9 bases agree with TRBD1. The CDR3 has 12 amino acids. Germline V gene data show CDR1 as LNHDA and CDR2 as SQIVND (reference sequence). V shed 9 bases and J 3 bases; nucleotides not matched to a gene: 2. For the CDR3, the DNA is TGTGCCAGGGGGGACAGGGACTATGGCTACACCTTC. It codes for CARGDRDYGYTF.

J is TRBJ2-7 and V is TRBV7-9, with D maybe TRBD1 (5 bases). Looked up from germline, CDR1 is SEHNR and CDR2 is FQNEAQ (reference sequence). Trimming cost V 4 bases and J 3 bases, with 7 bases left between them. The CDR3 runs to 12 residues. CDR3 DNA: TGTGCCAGCAGCTCTGGACACTACGAGCAGTACTTC. This gives the protein CASSSGHYEQYF. Looking up the rest from reference TRBV7-9 and TRBJ2-7 gives the full variable domain: DTGVSQNPRHKITKRGQNVTFRCDPISEHNRLYWYRQTLGQGPEFLTYFQNEAQLEKSRLLSDRFSAERPKGSFSTLEIQRTEQGDSAMYLCASSSGHYEQYFGPGTRLTVT.

V usage is TRBV19 and J usage is TRBJ1-3, with D tentatively TRBD1 (6 bases). From germline, CDR1 is LNHDA and CDR2 SQIVND (reference sequence). The CDR3 spans 16 residues. V was trimmed by 3 bases and J by 0 bases, leaving 12 bases between them. CDR3 in amino acids: CASSIRDTISGNTIYF. In nucleotides, the CDR3 is TGTGCCAGTAGTATTAGGGACACCATCTCTGGAAACACCATATATTTT.

The chain joins TRBV5-4 to TRBJ1-1; TRBD1 agrees at 8 bases. Germline trimming cut 4 bases from V and 3 bases from J; bases unmatched to any gene: 14. The CDR3 runs to 17 residues. The germline CDR1 and CDR2 sequences are SGHNT and YYREEE (reference sequence). CDR3 in amino acids: CASSVNRGSVPDTEAFF. The DNA for the CDR3 is TGTGCCAGCAGCGTTAACAGGGGGTCCGTTCCAGACACTGAAGCTTTCTTT. Supplemented by reference TRBV5-4 and TRBJ1-1, the full variable domain reads ETGVTQSPTHLIKTRGQQVTLRCSSQSGHNTVSWYQQALGQGPQFIFQYYREEENGRGNFPPRFSGLQFPNYSSELNVNALELDDSALYLCASSVNRGSVPDTEAFFGQGTRLTVV.

The chain uses TRBV3-1 (or the pseudogene TRBV3-2) and TRBJ1-2, with 7 bases fitting TRBD1. Germline CDR1 is LGHDT and CDR2 is YNNKEL (reference sequence). The CDR3 is 13 amino acids. V shed 2 bases and J 9 bases; nucleotides not matched to a gene: 6. CDR3 region: CASSQTRGASYTF. In nucleotides, the CDR3 is TGTGCCAGCAGCCAAACCAGGGGGGCGAGCTACACCTTC.